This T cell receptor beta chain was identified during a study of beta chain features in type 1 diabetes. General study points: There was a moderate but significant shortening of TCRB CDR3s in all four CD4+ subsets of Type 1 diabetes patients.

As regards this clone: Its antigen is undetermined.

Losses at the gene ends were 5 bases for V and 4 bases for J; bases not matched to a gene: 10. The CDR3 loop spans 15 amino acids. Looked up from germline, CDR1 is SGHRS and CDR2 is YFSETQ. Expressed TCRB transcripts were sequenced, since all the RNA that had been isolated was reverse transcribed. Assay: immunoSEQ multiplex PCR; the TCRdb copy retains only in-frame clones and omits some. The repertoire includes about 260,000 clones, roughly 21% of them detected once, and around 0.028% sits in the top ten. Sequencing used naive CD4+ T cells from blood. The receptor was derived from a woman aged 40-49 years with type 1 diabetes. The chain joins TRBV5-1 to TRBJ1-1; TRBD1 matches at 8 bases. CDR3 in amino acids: CASRPRTGRFTEAFF. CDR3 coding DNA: TGCGCCAGCAGACCTCGGACAGGGCGGTTCACTGAAGCTTTCTTT.